The 3 T cell receptor beta chains given below trace back to one sample, sequenced in a study of CD8 T cells in ankylosing spondylitis. MiXCR was run by TCRdb on the 5' RACE reads, yielding one entry per CDR3 protein. The table has 7,500 to 10,000 distinct CDR3 sequences, roughly 6% seen once. The source material was blood, either unsorted or a sorted T cell fraction (not recorded which). The receptors here all came from a female donor with ankylosing spondylitis or in good health (not recorded which).

In this sample, this clonotype is medium-sized (0.01 to 0.1%). This chain uses TRBV9 with TRBJ1-2; D may be TRBD1 (5 bases). Germline V gives CDR1 SGDLS, CDR2 YYNGEE. This CDR3 contains 14 residues. Trimming left V 0 bases short and J 8 bases short, with 14 bases between. The CDR3 protein is CASSVESGLPGYTF. Here the CDR3 DNA reads TGTGCCAGCAGCGTAGAGTCAGGGCTTCCAGGCTACACCTTC.

This clonotype has ten or more counts. In nucleotides, the CDR3 is TGTGCCAGCAGCGTTTCCGGGTCTGACACCGGGGAGCTGTTTTTT. This translates into CASSVSGSDTGELFF. This chain joins TRBV9 and TRBJ2-2; D unresolved. Trimming took off 2 bases at V and 3 bases at J, with 11 bases between the two ends. The CDR3 is 15 amino acids. Germline values: CDR1 SGDLS, CDR2 YYNGEE.

The chain joins TRBV9 to TRBJ2-1; 9 nucleotides align to TRBD2. CDR3 length: 18 amino acids. Germline lookup yields CDR1 SGDLS and CDR2 YYNGEE. V dropped 0 bases and J dropped 3; count of bases not matched to a gene: 10. The CDR3 reads CASSVGPKLAGIYNEQFF. CDR3 sequence (DNA): TGTGCCAGCAGCGTAGGCCCTAAACTAGCGGGTATCTACAATGAGCAGTTCTTC.